The 14 T cell receptor beta chains listed next were all sequenced from one sample in a study of technical replicates of blood from a handful of donors. Libraries were prepared by immunoSEQ multiplex PCR; TCRdb keeps only in-frame clonotypes and omits some of them. In the table there are under 100,000 clones, around 95% of which are singletons. Sequences were obtained from T cells isolated from PBMCs. The source is a human donor in good health.

This chain uses TRBV13 with TRBJ2-6, with TRBD2 matching over 12 bases. Germline CDR1 is PRHDT and CDR2 is FYEKMQ (reference sequence). After removal of 5 bases from V and 3 bases from J, the junction contained 11 bases not matched to a gene. This CDR3 is built from 19 residues. The CDR3 coding sequence is TGTGCCAGCAGCCTGACTAGCGGGAGAGCGATAGTTGGGGCCAACGTCCTGACTTTC. It yields the protein CASSLTSGRAIVGANVLTF.

The chain couples TRBV11-2 to TRBJ2-6; the D gene is possibly TRBD1 (6 bases). V lost 5 bases to trimming and J lost 0 bases, with 20 bases between them. The germline gives CDR1 SGHAT, CDR2 FQNNGV. The CDR3 has 19 residues. The chain's CDR3 is CASSPRLTGAFSGANVLTF. The DNA for the CDR3 is TGTGCCAGCAGCCCACGCCTGACAGGAGCCTTCTCTGGGGCCAACGTCCTGACTTTC. The full variable domain, its missing parts supplied by reference TRBV11-2 and TRBJ2-6, is EAGVAQSPRYKIIEKRQSVAFWCNPISGHATLYWYQQILGQGPKLLIQFQNNGVVDDSQLPKDRFSAERLKGVDSTLKIQPAKLEDSAVYLCASSPRLTGAFSGANVLTFGAGSRLTVL.

This chain uses TRBV4-2 with TRBJ1-2; D unresolved. The CDR3 has 13 amino acids. CDR1 and CDR2 from the germline V gene are LGHNA and YNFKEQ. V lost 4 bases to trimming and J lost 5 bases, with 11 bases between them. The CDR3 sequence: CASSLEGLYGYTF. CDR3 nucleotide sequence: TGTGCCAGCAGCCTCGAGGGCCTATATGGCTACACCTTC.

The chain uses TRBV10-1 and TRBJ2-1, with 9 bases that match TRBD2. The CDR3 length is 13 residues. Germline CDR1 reads WNHNN; CDR2 reads SYGVQD (reference sequence). The junction had 3 bases not matched to a gene; V was cut back by 4 bases and J by 8 bases. CDR3 in DNA: TGCGCCAGCAGTGGACTAGCGGAGGATGAGCAGTTCTTC. Its protein is CASSGLAEDEQFF.

The rearrangement joins TRBV5-4 to TRBJ2-4, with 8 bases identical to TRBD2. The V segment lost 4 bases and the J segment 1 base; nucleotides outside the gene matches: 7. The CDR3 has 16 residues. CDR1 is SGHNT and CDR2 is YYREEE in the germline V gene (reference sequence). CDR3 nucleotides: TGTGCCAGCAGCGGGAGCGGGAGTGGGGCCAAAAACATTCAGTACTTC. Translating gives CASSGSGSGAKNIQYF.

V gene TRBV5-1 combines with J gene TRBJ1-3, with D unresolved. The germline gives CDR1 SGHRS, CDR2 YFSETQ. The CDR3 is 15 amino acids. Trimming removed 0 bases from V and 8 bases from J, with 15 bases in between. The CDR3 DNA reads as TGCGCCAGCAGCTTGGCTCAACGGTCTCTAGACACCATATATTTT. Translated, it gives CASSLAQRSLDTIYF.

J is TRBJ2-1 and V is TRBV30, with 8 nucleotides matching TRBD2. This CDR3 comprises 13 residues. Germline CDR1 and CDR2: GTSNPN and SVGIG (reference sequence). Trimming at V came to 8 bases and at J to 7 bases, leaving 10 bases not matched to a gene. Written as DNA, the CDR3 is TGTGCCCTCGCTGCGGGGGGTTTGAATGAGCAGTTCTTC. It codes for CALAAGGLNEQFF.

The chain employs TRBV5-1 and TRBJ2-5, with a tentative D call TRBD1 (5 bases). The DNA matches TRBJ2-7 better at its end, which makes the J call doubtful. The CDR3 is made up of 16 amino acids. Germline loops: CDR1 SGHRS, CDR2 YFSETQ. In DNA, the CDR3 is TGCGCCAGCAGCTTAGACAGTCCAAGGAGCTCCTACGAGCAGTACTTC. It yields the protein CASSLDSPRSSYEQYF.

The V and J genes are TRBV10-3 and TRBJ1-3; 7 bases are a match to TRBD1. The CDR3 length is 16 residues. Trimming removed 2 bases from V and 2 bases from J; junction bases left unmatched: 6. CDR1 ENHRY and CDR2 SYGVKD come from the germline V gene. This chain's CDR3 is CAISEVGGSPGNTIYF. CDR3 nucleotides: TGTGCCATCAGTGAGGTAGGGGGCTCCCCTGGAAACACCATATATTTT.

The chain links TRBV5-1 to TRBJ2-7; TRBD1 matches 7 bases. In germline, CDR1 is SGHRS, CDR2 YFSETQ. V lost 4 bases to trimming and J lost 6 bases; unmatched junction nucleotides: 4. This CDR3 contains 12 residues. The CDR3 bases are TGCGCCAGCAGCCTCGCAGGGGGCGAGCAGTACTTC. Protein product: CASSLAGGEQYF.

This clone was counted once. The chain carries TRBV11-3 and TRBJ1-5; 7 bases map to TRBD1. The CDR3 loop spans 13 amino acids. Germline V CDR1 and CDR2: SGHNT, YENEEA. Trimming at V came to 4 bases and at J to 7 bases, leaving 4 bases not matched to a gene. CDR3 sequence: CASSSDRNQPQHF. The CDR3 coding sequence is TGTGCCAGCAGCTCGGACAGGAACCAGCCCCAGCATTTT.

The V call is TRBV19, the J call TRBJ1-1, with a weak D call TRBD1 (6 bases). Germline V CDR1 and CDR2: LNHDA, SQIVND (reference sequence). There are 12 residues in the CDR3. Trimming cost V 3 bases and J 5 bases, with 7 bases left between them. This CDR3 is CASSIRGTEAFF. The CDR3 DNA reads as TGTGCCAGTAGTATTAGGGGGACTGAAGCTTTCTTT.

The CDR3, as DNA: TGTGCCAGCAGTGAATCGAACTCGATGAGGGAGCAGTACTTC. Translated: CASSESNSMREQYF. This chain uses TRBV6-1 with TRBJ2-7; D is undetermined. The V gene's germline CDR1 is MNHNS and CDR2 SASEGT. The length of the CDR3 is 14 residues. V was clipped by 2 bases and J by 7 bases, with 15 bases between them.

The rearrangement links TRBV5-5 to TRBJ1-1, with 12 bases matching TRBD1. The CDR3 extends over 17 amino acids. V trimming: 0 bases; J trimming: 1 base; junction bases outside the gene matches: 4. Germline loops: CDR1 SGHKS, CDR2 YYEKEE (reference sequence). CDR3 region: CASSLEGQGARNTEAFF. DNA for the CDR3: TGTGCCAGCAGCTTGGAGGGACAGGGGGCGAGGAACACTGAAGCTTTCTTT.